This T cell receptor (beta chain) is drawn from a study of patients and donors after allogeneic stem cell transplantation. This clonotype was found many times. TCRdb used MiXCR to reprocess the RT-PCR reads, holding one entry per CDR3 protein. The table includes approximately 33,000 distinct CDR3 sequences, over 6.5% detected once. With 0 bases removed from V and 2 bases from J, the gap between germline ends came to 8 bases. The CDR3 extends over 15 amino acids. The germline V gene encodes CDR1 LGHDT and CDR2 YNNKEL (reference sequence). The sequencing input was blood, either unsorted or a sorted T cell fraction (not recorded which). This TCR was recovered from a human donor who was either an allogeneic HSCT recipient or a stem cell or donor lymphocyte infusion donor (not recorded which). It is not recorded whose cells these are; they may come from a transplant donor. The chain employs TRBV3-1 and TRBJ1-3; D remains unclear. The CDR3 nucleotides are TGTGCCAGCAGCCAAGATGCAGTAGCTGGAAACACCATATATTTT. Amino acids: CASSQDAVAGNTIYF.